This TCR beta chain was recorded in a study of breast tumors, draining lymph nodes, adjacent tissues. Study-wide results and limits: Findings are consistent with lymph node origin and intratumoral expansion of most tumor T cells. Tumors had less TCR diversity than lymph nodes, more than nontumor tissue. Luminal-like breast cancer showed significantly higher tumor–nontumor repertoire similarity than basal-like.

CDR1 and CDR2 from the germline V gene are SGHRS and YFSETQ. CDR3 length: 14 amino acids. V gave up 4 bases and J gave up 1 base, with 11 bases separating them. Breast cancer patients provided tissue from their axillary draining lymph nodes. This clonotype was seen ten or more times. The antigen remains undetermined. TCRdb re-derived calls from the multiplex PCR reads in MiXCR, one entry per CDR3 protein. Here the sample spans approximately 230,000 distinct CDR3 sequences, 34% being singletons. The material sequenced was axillary lymph node tissue. The source is a female donor with breast cancer. Some clones in this sample may be carry-over from other donors' samples. J is TRBJ2-5 and V is TRBV5-1; D possibly corresponds to TRBD2 (6 bases). The CDR3 bases are TGCGCCAGCAGCCTTACCGGGAGCCAAGAGACCCAGTACTTC. Its translation is CASSLTGSQETQYF. Filled out from reference TRBV5-1 and TRBJ2-5, the complete variable domain reads KAGVTQTPRYLIKTRGQQVTLSCSPISGHRSVSWYQQTPGQGLQFLFEYFSETQRNKGNFPGRFSGRQFSNSRSEMNVSTLELGDSALYLCASSLTGSQETQYFGPGTRLLVL.